The source of this T cell receptor beta chain is a study of PD-L1 blockade in urothelial cancer. Overall study: Analysis of the blood was performed 3 weeks (second dose) and 6 weeks after treatment start. Blood samples had a median of about 140,000 T cells, just under 85,000 unique TCRs, and clonality more than 0.075.

Added to each PCR by spiking were synthetic TCR analog templates. Using immunoSEQ multiplex PCR, the repertoire was profiled, and TCRdb retains in-frame clones only, with some absent. Among some 51,000 clones listed, roughly 91% were seen once. Time point here: peripheral blood 6 weeks after treatment start. V was pared by 0 bases and J by 4 bases, with 12 bases of the junction left unmatched. Germline V lookup: CDR1 SGHRS, CDR2 YFSETQ. The CDR3 loop spans 18 amino acids. The source material was PBMCs, sampled around atezolizumab (anti-PD-L1) treatment. The sequence was obtained from a man aged 60 to 75 with urothelial cancer. The J gene is TRBJ2-3, the V gene TRBV5-1; TRBD2 matches 9 bases. The CDR3, as DNA: TGCGCCAGCAGCTTGGCGGCGGGGGGGCTTAACGTTGCAGATACGCAGTATTTT. It specifies CASSLAAGGLNVADTQYF.